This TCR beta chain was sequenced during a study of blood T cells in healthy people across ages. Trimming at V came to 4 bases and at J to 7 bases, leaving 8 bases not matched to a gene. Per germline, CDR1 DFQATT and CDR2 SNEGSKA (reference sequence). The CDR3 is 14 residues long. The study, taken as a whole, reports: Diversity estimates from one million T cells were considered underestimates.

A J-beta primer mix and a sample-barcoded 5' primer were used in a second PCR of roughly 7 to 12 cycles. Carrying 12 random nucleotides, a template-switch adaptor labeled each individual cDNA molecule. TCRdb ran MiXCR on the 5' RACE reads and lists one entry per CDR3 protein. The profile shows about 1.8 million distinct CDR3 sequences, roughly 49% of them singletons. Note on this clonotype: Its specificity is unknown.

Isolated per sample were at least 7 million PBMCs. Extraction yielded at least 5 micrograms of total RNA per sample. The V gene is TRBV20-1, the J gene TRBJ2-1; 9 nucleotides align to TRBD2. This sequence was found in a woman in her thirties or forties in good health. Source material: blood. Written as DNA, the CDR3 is TGCAGTGCTATCCGCGGGGGGGCGGGGAATGAGCAGTTCTTC. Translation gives CSAIRGGAGNEQFF.